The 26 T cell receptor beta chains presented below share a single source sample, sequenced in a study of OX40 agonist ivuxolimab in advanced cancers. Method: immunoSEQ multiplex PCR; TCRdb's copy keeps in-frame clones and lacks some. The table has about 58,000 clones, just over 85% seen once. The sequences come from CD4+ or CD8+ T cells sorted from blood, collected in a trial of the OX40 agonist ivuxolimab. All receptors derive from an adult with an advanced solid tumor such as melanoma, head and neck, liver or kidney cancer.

The CDR3 DNA is TGTGCCAGCAGTCCCTCCCCAGCCGGGGAGCTGTTTTTT. Translated: CASSPSPAGELFF. The chain combines TRBV6-4 with TRBJ2-2, with no clear D. This CDR3 region has 13 residues. CDR1 and CDR2 (germline): MRHNA, SNTAGT. V lost 5 bases to trimming and J lost 6 bases, with 10 bases between them.

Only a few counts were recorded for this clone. Here the CDR3 DNA reads TGTGCCAGCAGCCGAGGGCCGGGTAACTATGGCTACACCTTC. Its protein product is CASSRGPGNYGYTF. The V gene is TRBV14, the J gene TRBJ1-2, with D unclear. Germline V gene sequence: CDR1 SGHDN, CDR2 FVKESK. The ends were cut back, 4 bases at V and 1 base at J, with 10 bases in the middle. The CDR3 covers 14 residues.

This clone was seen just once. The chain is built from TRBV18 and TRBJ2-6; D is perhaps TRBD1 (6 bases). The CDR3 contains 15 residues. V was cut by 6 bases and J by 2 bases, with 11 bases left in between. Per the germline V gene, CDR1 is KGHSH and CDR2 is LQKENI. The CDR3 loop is CASSPTGTGANVLTF. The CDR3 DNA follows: TGTGCCAGCTCCCCAACAGGGACTGGGGCCAACGTCCTGACTTTC.

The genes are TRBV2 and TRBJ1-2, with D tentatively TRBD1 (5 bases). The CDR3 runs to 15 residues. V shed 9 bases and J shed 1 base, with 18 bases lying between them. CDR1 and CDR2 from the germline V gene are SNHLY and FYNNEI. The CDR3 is CARQRDVQLNYGYTF. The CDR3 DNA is TGTGCCAGGCAGCGGGACGTCCAACTTAACTATGGCTACACCTTC.

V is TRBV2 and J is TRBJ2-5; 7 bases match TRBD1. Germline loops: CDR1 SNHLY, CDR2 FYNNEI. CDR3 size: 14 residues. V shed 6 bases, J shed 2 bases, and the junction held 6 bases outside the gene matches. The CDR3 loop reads CASRSGQAQETQYF. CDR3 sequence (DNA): TGTGCCAGCAGATCCGGACAGGCACAAGAGACCCAGTACTTC.

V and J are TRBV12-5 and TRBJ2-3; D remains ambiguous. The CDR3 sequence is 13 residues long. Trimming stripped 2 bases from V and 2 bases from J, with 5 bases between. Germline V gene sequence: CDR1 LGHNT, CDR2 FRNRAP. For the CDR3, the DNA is TGTGCTAGTGGTTTGCACAACACAGATACGCAGTATTTT. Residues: CASGLHNTDTQYF. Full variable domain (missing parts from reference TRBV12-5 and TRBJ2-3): DARVTQTPRHKVTEMGQEVTMRCQPILGHNTVFWYRQTMMQGLELLAYFRNRAPLDDSGMPKDRFSAEMPDATLATLKIQPSEPRDSAVYFCASGLHNTDTQYFGPGTRLTVL.

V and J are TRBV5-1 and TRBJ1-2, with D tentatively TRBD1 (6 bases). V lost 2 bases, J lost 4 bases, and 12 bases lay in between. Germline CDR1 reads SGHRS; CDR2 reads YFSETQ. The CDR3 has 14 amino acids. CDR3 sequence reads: CASSLGGSGYGYTF. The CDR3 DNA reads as TGCGCCAGCAGCTTAGGGGGGTCTGGCTATGGCTACACCTTC.

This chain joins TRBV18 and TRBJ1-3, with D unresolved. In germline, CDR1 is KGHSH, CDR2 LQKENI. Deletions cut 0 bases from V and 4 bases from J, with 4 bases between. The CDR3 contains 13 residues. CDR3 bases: TGTGCCAGCTCACCACCGCCGGGAAACACCATATATTTT. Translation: CASSPPPGNTIYF.

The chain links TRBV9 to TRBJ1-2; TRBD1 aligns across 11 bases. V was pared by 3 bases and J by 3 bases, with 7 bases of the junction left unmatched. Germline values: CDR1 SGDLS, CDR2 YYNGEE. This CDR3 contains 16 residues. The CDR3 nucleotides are TGTGCCAGCAGCGCCGCTGGGGACAGGGGGGACTATGGCTACACCTTC. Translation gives CASSAAGDRGDYGYTF.

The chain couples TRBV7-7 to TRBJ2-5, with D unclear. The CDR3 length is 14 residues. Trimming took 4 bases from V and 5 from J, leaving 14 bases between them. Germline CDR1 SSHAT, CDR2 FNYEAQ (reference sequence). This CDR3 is CASSSRPDSETQYF. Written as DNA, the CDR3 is TGTGCCAGCAGCTCTAGACCTGATAGTGAGACCCAGTACTTC. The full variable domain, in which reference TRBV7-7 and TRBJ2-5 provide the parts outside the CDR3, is GAGVSQSPRYKVTKRGQDVTLRCDPISSHATLYWYQQALGQGPEFLTYFNYEAQPDKSGLPSDRFSAERPEGSISTLTIQRTEQRDSAMYRCASSSRPDSETQYFGPGTRLLVL.

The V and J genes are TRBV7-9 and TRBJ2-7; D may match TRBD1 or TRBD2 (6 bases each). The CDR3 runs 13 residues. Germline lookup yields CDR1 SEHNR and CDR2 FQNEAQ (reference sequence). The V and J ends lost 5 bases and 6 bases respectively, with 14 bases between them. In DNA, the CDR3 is TGTGCCAGCAGCCAGATCGGGGGCGGCGAGCAGTACTTC. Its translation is CASSQIGGGEQYF.

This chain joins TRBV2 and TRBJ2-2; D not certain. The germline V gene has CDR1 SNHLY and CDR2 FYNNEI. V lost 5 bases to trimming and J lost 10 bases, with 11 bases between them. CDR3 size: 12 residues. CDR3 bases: TGTGCCAGCAGTCAGACTCGTGCGGAGCTGTTTTTT. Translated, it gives CASSQTRAELFF.

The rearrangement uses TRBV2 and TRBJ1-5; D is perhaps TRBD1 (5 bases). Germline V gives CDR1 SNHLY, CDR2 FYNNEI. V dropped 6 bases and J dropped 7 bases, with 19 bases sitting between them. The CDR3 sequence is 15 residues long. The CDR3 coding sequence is TGTGCCAGCAGCAACGGGACGGTTCTAAAGCAGCCCCAGCATTTT. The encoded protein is CASSNGTVLKQPQHF.

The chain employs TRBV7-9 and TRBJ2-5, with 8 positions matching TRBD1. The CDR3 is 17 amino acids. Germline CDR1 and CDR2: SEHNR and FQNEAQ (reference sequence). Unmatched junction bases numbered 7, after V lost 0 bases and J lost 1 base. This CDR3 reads CASSLAGTGRGQETQYF. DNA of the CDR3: TGTGCCAGCAGCTTAGCGGGGACAGGAAGGGGCCAAGAGACCCAGTACTTC.

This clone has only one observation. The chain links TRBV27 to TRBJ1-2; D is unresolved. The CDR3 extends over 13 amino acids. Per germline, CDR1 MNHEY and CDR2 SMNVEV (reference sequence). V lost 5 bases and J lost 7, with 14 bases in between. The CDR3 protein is CASSPAGSGGYTF. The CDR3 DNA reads TGTGCCAGCAGTCCGGCGGGGTCTGGTGGCTACACCTTC.

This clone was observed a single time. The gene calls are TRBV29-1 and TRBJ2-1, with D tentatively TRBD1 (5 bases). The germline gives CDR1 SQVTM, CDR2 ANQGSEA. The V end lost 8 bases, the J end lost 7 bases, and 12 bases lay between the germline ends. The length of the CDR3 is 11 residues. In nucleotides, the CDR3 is TGCAGCATTCAAGGGGTGAATGAGCAGTTCTTC. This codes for CSIQGVNEQFF.

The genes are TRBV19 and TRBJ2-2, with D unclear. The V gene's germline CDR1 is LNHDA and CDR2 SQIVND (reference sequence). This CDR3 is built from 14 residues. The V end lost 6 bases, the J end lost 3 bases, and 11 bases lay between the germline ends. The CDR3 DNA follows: TGTGCCAGTAGGGAGAGCCAATACACCGGGGAGCTGTTTTTT. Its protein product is CASRESQYTGELFF. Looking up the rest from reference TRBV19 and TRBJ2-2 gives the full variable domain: DGGITQSPKYLFRKEGQNVTLSCEQNLNHDAMYWYRQDPGQGLRLIYYSQIVNDFQKGDIAEGYSVSREKKESFPLTVTSAQKNPTAFYLCASRESQYTGELFFGEGSRLTVL.

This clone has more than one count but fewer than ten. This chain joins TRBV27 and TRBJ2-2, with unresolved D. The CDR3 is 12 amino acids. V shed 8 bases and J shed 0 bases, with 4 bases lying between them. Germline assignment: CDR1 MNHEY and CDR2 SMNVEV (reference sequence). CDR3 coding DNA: TGTGCCAGCCGCACGAACACCGGGGAGCTGTTTTTT. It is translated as CASRTNTGELFF.

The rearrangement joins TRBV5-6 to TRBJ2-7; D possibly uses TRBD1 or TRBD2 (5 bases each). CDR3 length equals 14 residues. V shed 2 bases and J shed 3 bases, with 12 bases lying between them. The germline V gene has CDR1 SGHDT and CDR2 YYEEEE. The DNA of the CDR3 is TGTGCCAGCAGCTTTTACGGGACCGGCTACGAGCAGTACTTC. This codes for CASSFYGTGYEQYF. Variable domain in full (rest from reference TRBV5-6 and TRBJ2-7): DAGVTQSPTHLIKTRGQQVTLRCSPKSGHDTVSWYQQALGQGPQFIFQYYEEEERQRGNFPDRFSGHQFPNYSSELNVNALLLGDSALYLCASSFYGTGYEQYFGPGTRLTVT.

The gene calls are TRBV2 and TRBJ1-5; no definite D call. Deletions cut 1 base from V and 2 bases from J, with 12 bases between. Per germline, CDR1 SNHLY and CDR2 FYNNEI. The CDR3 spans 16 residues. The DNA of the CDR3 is TGTGCCAGCAGTGAAGTAGGAGGTCCTGGCAATCAGCCCCAGCATTTT. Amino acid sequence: CASSEVGGPGNQPQHF.

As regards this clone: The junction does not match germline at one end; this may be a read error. CDR3 protein: CAWSVLAGAYNERFF. CDR3 nucleotides: TGTGCCTGGAGTGTACTAGCGGGGGCCTACAATGAGCGGTTCTTC. This chain links TRBV30 with TRBJ2-1; 11 bases are shared with TRBD2. This CDR3 has 15 residues. Germline V gene sequence: CDR1 GTSNPN, CDR2 SVGIG (reference sequence). Looking up the rest from reference TRBV30 and TRBJ2-1 gives the full variable domain: SQTIHQWPATLVQPVGSPLSLECTVEGTSNPNLYWYRQAAGRGLQLLFYSVGIGQISSEVPQNLSASRPQDRQFILSSKKLLLSDSGFYLCAWSVLAGAYNERFFGPGTRLTVL.

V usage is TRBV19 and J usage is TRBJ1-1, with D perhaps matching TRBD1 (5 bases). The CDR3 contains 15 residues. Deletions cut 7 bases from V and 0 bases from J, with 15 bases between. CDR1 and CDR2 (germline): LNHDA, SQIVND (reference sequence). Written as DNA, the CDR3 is TGTGCCAGTACTAGGGGAAAAGCCATGAACACTGAAGCTTTCTTT. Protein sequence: CASTRGKAMNTEAFF.

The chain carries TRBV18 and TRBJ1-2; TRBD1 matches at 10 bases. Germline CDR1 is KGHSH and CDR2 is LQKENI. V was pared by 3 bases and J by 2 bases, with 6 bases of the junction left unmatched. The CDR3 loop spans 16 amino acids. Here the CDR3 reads CASSPTRGQGNYGYTF. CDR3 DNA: TGTGCCAGCTCACCTACGCGGGGACAGGGGAACTATGGCTACACCTTC. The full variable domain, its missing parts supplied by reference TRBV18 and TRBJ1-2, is NAGVMQNPRHLVRRRGQEARLRCSPMKGHSHVYWYRQLPEEGLKFMVYLQKENIIDESGMPKERFSAEFPKEGPSILRIQQVVRGDSAAYFCASSPTRGQGNYGYTFGSGTRLTVV.

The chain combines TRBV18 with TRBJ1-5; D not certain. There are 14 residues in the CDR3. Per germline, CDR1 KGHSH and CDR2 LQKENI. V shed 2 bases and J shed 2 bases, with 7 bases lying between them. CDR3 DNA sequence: TGTGCCAGCTCACCAGGAATGGGCAATCAGCCCCAGCATTTT. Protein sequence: CASSPGMGNQPQHF.

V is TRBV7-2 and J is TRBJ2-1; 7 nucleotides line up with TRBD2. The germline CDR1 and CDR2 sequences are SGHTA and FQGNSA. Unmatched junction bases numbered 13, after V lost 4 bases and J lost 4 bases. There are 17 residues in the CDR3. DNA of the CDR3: TGTGCCAGCAGCTCCGTAAGGGGTAGCGGGCCTTACAATGAGCAGTTCTTC. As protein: CASSSVRGSGPYNEQFF.

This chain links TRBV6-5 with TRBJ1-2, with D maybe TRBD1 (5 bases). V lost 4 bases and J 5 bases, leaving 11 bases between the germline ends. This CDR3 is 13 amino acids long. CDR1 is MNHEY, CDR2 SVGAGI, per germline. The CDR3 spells CASSLHGQYGYTF. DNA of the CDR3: TGTGCCAGCAGTTTACACGGACAATATGGCTACACCTTC.